One and the same sample provided the 25 T cell receptor beta chains below, sequenced in a study of cytomegalovirus exposure and HLA in healthy donors. This PCR relied on a set of 60 Vbeta primers and 13 Jbeta primers. TCRdb's copy holds only in-frame clones and misses some; the assay was immunoSEQ multiplex PCR. The sample has tens of thousands of clones, roughly 73% seen once. Sequenced sample: PBMCs. These receptors all come from a man in his forties in good health and CMV-seronegative.

The V gene is TRBV7-3, the J gene TRBJ1-1, with TRBD1 as a possible D gene (5 bases). V lost 1 base, J lost 1 base, and 7 bases lay in between. This CDR3 contains 14 residues. The V gene's germline CDR1 is SGHTA and CDR2 FQGTGA. The CDR3 loop reads CASSLMGGNTEAFF. DNA for the CDR3: TGTGCCAGCAGCTTAATGGGGGGGAACACTGAAGCTTTCTTT.

The gene calls are TRBV5-1 and TRBJ2-5; D may be TRBD2 (6 bases). V gave up 4 bases and J gave up 5 bases, with 18 bases separating them. The germline CDR1 and CDR2 sequences are SGHRS and YFSETQ. The length of the CDR3 is 15 residues. The CDR3 region is CASSLGRRDLETQYF. CDR3 nucleotides: TGCGCCAGCAGCCTGGGAAGGAGGGACTTGGAGACCCAGTACTTC.

This clone was observed a handful of times. The genes are TRBV7-3 and TRBJ2-1; perhaps TRBD2 as D (5 bases). The length of the CDR3 is 13 residues. V dropped 4 bases and J dropped 9 bases, with 13 bases sitting between them. Germline values: CDR1 SGHTA, CDR2 FQGTGA. In DNA, the CDR3 is TGTGCCAGCAGCTCTTCCAGTCGGGGTGAGCAGTTCTTC. Protein sequence: CASSSSSRGEQFF.

The genes are TRBV28 and TRBJ2-1; a weak D match, TRBD2 (5 bases). V dropped 6 bases and J dropped 9 bases, with 18 bases sitting between them. The CDR3 loop spans 14 amino acids. Germline V lookup: CDR1 MDHEN, CDR2 SYDVKM. The CDR3 reads CASRFRYRGSEQFF. CDR3 DNA: TGTGCCAGCAGGTTCAGATATCGGGGATCTGAGCAGTTCTTC.

This clone was picked up a small number of times. The chain employs TRBV30 and TRBJ1-1; 12 bases fit TRBD1. Germline V gives CDR1 GTSNPN, CDR2 SVGIG (reference sequence). V was pared by 8 bases and J by 1 base, with 8 bases of the junction left unmatched. There are 15 residues in the CDR3. CDR3 bases: TGTGCCCAAACCGGGACAGGGGGCGCGAACACTGAAGCTTTCTTT. It encodes CAQTGTGGANTEAFF.

CDR3 DNA: TGTGCCAGCAGCCAAGGTTGGGCGGGAGTAGAGGGCAATGAGCAGTTCTTC. It is translated as CASSQGWAGVEGNEQFF. V and J are TRBV14 and TRBJ2-1; 7 nucleotides align to TRBD2. The germline CDR1 and CDR2 sequences are SGHDN and FVKESK. This CDR3 is built from 17 residues. The V segment lost 1 base and the J segment 6 bases; nucleotides outside the gene matches: 12.

The chain joins TRBV4-1 to TRBJ1-1; no clear D. V lost 0 bases and J 0 bases, leaving 8 bases between the germline ends. Germline V CDR1 and CDR2: MGHRA, YSYEKL. The CDR3 spans 15 residues. The chain's CDR3 is CASSQEYSLNTEAFF. The CDR3 coding sequence is TGCGCCAGCAGCCAAGAGTACAGTTTGAACACTGAAGCTTTCTTT.

This clone appeared once. CDR3 coding DNA: TGCGCCAGCAGCATTACAGGGGGGAATGGCTACACCTTC. This codes for CASSITGGNGYTF. The chain combines TRBV5-1 with TRBJ1-2; 8 nucleotides align to TRBD1. The CDR3 is 13 amino acids. J gave up 6 bases and V 4 bases, and 5 bases lay outside the gene matches. The V gene's germline CDR1 is SGHRS and CDR2 YFSETQ.

The chain has TRBV5-4 and TRBJ1-1, with 10 bases aligning to TRBD1. Germline CDR1 reads SGHNT; CDR2 reads YYREEE (reference sequence). There are 17 residues in the CDR3. The junction had 8 bases not matched to a gene; V was cut back by 3 bases and J by 0 bases. The CDR3 loop reads CASSSGRDRGMNTEAFF. CDR3 in DNA: TGTGCCAGCAGCTCAGGACGGGACAGGGGAATGAACACTGAAGCTTTCTTT.

J is TRBJ2-3 and V is TRBV5-8; TRBD2 matches 14 bases. CDR3 size: 15 residues. The J segment lost 5 bases and the V segment lost 4 bases, leaving 3 bases of the junction unmatched. The V gene's germline CDR1 is SGHTS and CDR2 YDEGEE. The DNA of the CDR3 is TGTGCCAGCAGCCTGGGACTAGCGGGAGTAGATACGCAGTATTTT. As protein: CASSLGLAGVDTQYF. Complete variable domain (other parts from reference TRBV5-8 and TRBJ2-3): EAGVTQSPTHLIKTRGQQATLRCSPISGHTSVYWYQQALGLGLQFLLWYDEGEERNRGNFPPRFSGRQFPNYSSELNVNALELEDSALYLCASSLGLAGVDTQYFGPGTRLTVL.

The rearrangement joins TRBV5-4 to TRBJ2-6, with D tentatively TRBD1 (6 bases). Germline assignment: CDR1 SGHNT and CDR2 YYREEE (reference sequence). The length of the CDR3 is 15 residues. V was pared by 4 bases and J by 0 bases, with 8 bases between. The CDR3 sequence is CASSLQGSGANVLTF. The CDR3 bases are TGTGCCAGCAGCCTACAGGGCTCTGGGGCCAACGTCCTGACTTTC.

The chain carries TRBV9 and TRBJ1-5; D is unclear. Looked up from germline, CDR1 is SGDLS and CDR2 is YYNGEE. The CDR3 length is 13 residues. V was trimmed by 4 bases and J by 5 bases, leaving 10 bases between them. CDR3 sequence: CASSPPRDQPQHF. CDR3 DNA: TGTGCCAGCAGCCCACCCCGCGATCAGCCCCAGCATTTT. Filled out from reference TRBV9 and TRBJ1-5, the complete variable domain reads DSGVTQTPKHLITATGQRVTLRCSPRSGDLSVYWYQQSLDQGLQFLIQYYNGEERAKGNILERFSAQQFPDLHSELNLSSLELGDSALYFCASSPPRDQPQHFGDGTRLSIL.

This clone showed up just once. The V and J genes are TRBV13 and TRBJ2-7, with a tentative D call TRBD1 (5 bases). From germline, CDR1 is PRHDT and CDR2 FYEKMQ (reference sequence). V dropped 6 bases and J dropped 5 bases, with 20 bases sitting between them. CDR3 size: 15 residues. The chain's CDR3 is CASSTLTGTPDEQYF. The CDR3 DNA follows: TGTGCCAGCAGTACACTCACAGGAACCCCTGACGAGCAGTACTTC.

CDR3 in DNA: TGTGCCAGCAGCTTAATGGGGACAGGGGGCACTGAAGCTTTCTTT. The encoded protein is CASSLMGTGGTEAFF. The chain employs TRBV7-9 and TRBJ1-1; TRBD1 matches 11 bases. CDR3 length equals 15 residues. V dropped 2 bases and J dropped 4; count of bases not matched to a gene: 3. Looked up from germline, CDR1 is SEHNR and CDR2 is FQNEAQ (reference sequence).

This clone was counted a few times. V and J are TRBV6-5 and TRBJ2-2; 8 bases fit TRBD1. Germline CDR1 MNHEY, CDR2 SVGAGI. The CDR3 sequence is 16 residues long. The trim removed 4 bases at V and 0 bases at J, leaving 4 bases unmatched. This CDR3 reads CASSSTGVTNTGELFF. The CDR3 DNA reads as TGTGCCAGCAGTTCGACAGGGGTTACGAACACCGGGGAGCTGTTTTTT.

The CDR3 coding sequence is TGTGCCAGCAAAACTCCGGGTCAGCCCCAGCATTTT. Translated: CASKTPGQPQHF. The gene calls are TRBV28 and TRBJ1-5; no firm D call. Germline CDR1 reads MDHEN; CDR2 reads SYDVKM. V shed 7 bases and J shed 6 bases, with 10 bases lying between them. This CDR3 comprises 12 residues.

The rearrangement joins TRBV11-2 to TRBJ1-2; possibly TRBD1 for D (5 bases). CDR1 SGHAT and CDR2 FQNNGV come from the germline V gene. CDR3 length: 12 amino acids. The germline V and J ends were trimmed by 3 bases and 5 bases, with 7 bases remaining between them. The CDR3 loop reads CASSLEGYGYTF. The DNA for the CDR3 is TGTGCCAGCAGCTTGGAGGGGTATGGCTACACCTTC.

This clone was detected only a few times. This chain joins TRBV11-1 and TRBJ1-1; TRBD1 aligns across 7 bases. This CDR3 contains 14 residues. Looked up from germline, CDR1 is SGHAT and CDR2 is FQDESV (reference sequence). The junction had 12 bases not matched to a gene; V was cut back by 6 bases and J by 8 bases. The CDR3 DNA is TGTGCCAGCAGTCAAACAGGGGAACTTACCGAAGCTTTCTTT. Encoded protein: CASSQTGELTEAFF.

The chain links TRBV5-4 to TRBJ1-4; D remains unclear. Germline V gene sequence: CDR1 SGHNT, CDR2 YYREEE (reference sequence). This CDR3 is built from 16 residues. Trimming took off 0 bases at V and 8 bases at J, with 17 bases between the two ends. The CDR3 region is CASSLAADSGGEKLFF. CDR3 coding DNA: TGTGCCAGCAGCTTGGCCGCGGATTCCGGAGGGGAAAAACTGTTTTTT. Filled out from reference TRBV5-4 and TRBJ1-4, the complete variable domain reads ETGVTQSPTHLIKTRGQQVTLRCSSQSGHNTVSWYQQALGQGPQFIFQYYREEENGRGNFPPRFSGLQFPNYSSELNVNALELDDSALYLCASSLAADSGGEKLFFGSGTQLSVL.

The rearrangement joins TRBV19 to TRBJ2-5; D is uncertain. Germline CDR1 reads LNHDA; CDR2 reads SQIVND (reference sequence). Trimming shortened V by 3 bases and J by 5 bases, and 4 bases separated the two germline ends. The CDR3 is made up of 11 amino acids. In DNA, the CDR3 is TGTGCCAGTAGTATTCAGGAGACCCAGTACTTC. Its protein product is CASSIQETQYF.

The DNA of the CDR3 is TGTGCCAGCAGTACCTGGACAGTAAACTACGAGCAGTACTTC. Protein product: CASSTWTVNYEQYF. The V gene is TRBV6-5, the J gene TRBJ2-7; D might be TRBD1 (6 bases). The length of the CDR3 is 14 residues. Between the trimmed V and J ends, which lost 5 bases and 3 bases, there was a span of 14 bases. Germline V gene data show CDR1 as MNHEY and CDR2 as SVGAGI.

This clone was detected a few times. The chain couples TRBV5-1 to TRBJ1-4; 8 bases align to TRBD1. The CDR3 runs 15 residues. The ends lost 2 bases at V and 5 bases at J; junction bases unmatched: 5. Germline loops: CDR1 SGHRS, CDR2 YFSETQ. The CDR3 protein is CASSFTRTGNEKLFF. The DNA of the CDR3 is TGCGCCAGCAGCTTTACGAGGACAGGGAATGAAAAACTGTTTTTT.

This clone was observed a few times. This chain connects TRBV13 to TRBJ2-7; 9 nucleotides agree with TRBD2. Germline assignment: CDR1 PRHDT and CDR2 FYEKMQ (reference sequence). The CDR3 is 18 residues long. The junction had 11 bases not matched to a gene; V was cut back by 0 bases and J by 2 bases. The CDR3 DNA reads as TGTGCCAGCAGCTTAGGCTCGCCTTTAGCGGGAGTGACCTACGAGCAGTACTTC. As protein: CASSLGSPLAGVTYEQYF.

The genes are TRBV5-1 and TRBJ2-1, with TRBD2 identical over 15 bases. The CDR3 spans 15 residues. J lost 7 bases, V lost 4 bases, and 3 bases had no gene match. Germline V gene data show CDR1 as SGHRS and CDR2 as YFSETQ. The CDR3 loop reads CASSPGLAGGNEQFF. The DNA for the CDR3 is TGCGCCAGCAGCCCGGGACTAGCGGGAGGAAATGAGCAGTTCTTC.

The chain carries TRBV20-1 and TRBJ1-2; D gene ambiguous. Germline V gene lookup returns CDR1 DFQATT and CDR2 SNEGSKA (reference sequence). The CDR3 sequence is 11 residues long. CDR3 nucleotides: TGCAGCACTTCCCGGTTTTTTGGCTACACCTTC. Protein sequence: CSTSRFFGYTF.